This T cell receptor beta chain comes out of a study of blood T cells in healthy people across ages. For the second PCR, which ran for about 6 to 12 cycles, a sample-barcoded 5' primer and a J-beta primer mix were used. Each CDR3 protein gets one entry after TCRdb re-called the 5' RACE reads with MiXCR. The sample contains some 860,000 distinct CDR3 sequences, 56% of which appear only once. CDR1 and CDR2 from the germline V gene are DFQATT and SNEGSKA (reference sequence). V shed 5 bases and J shed 0 bases, with 8 bases lying between them. The CDR3 sequence is 13 residues long. Samples had at least 6 million PBMCs isolated from them.

The gene calls are TRBV20-1 and TRBJ2-1; D gene ambiguous. This TCR was recovered from a man aged 40-55 years in good health. The sequenced material came from blood. The CDR3: CSAQGRSYNEQFF. As DNA, the CDR3 is TGCAGTGCTCAAGGACGCTCCTACAATGAGCAGTTCTTC.